What follows are 21 T cell receptor beta chains derived from one specimen sequenced in a study of OX40 agonist ivuxolimab in advanced cancers. Sequencing was performed with immunoSEQ multiplex PCR; in TCRdb, only in-frame clones are kept and a portion is missing. The sample has 65,000 to 90,000 clones; roughly 82% are singletons. The sequenced sample was CD4+ or CD8+ T cells sorted from blood, obtained in a trial of the OX40 agonist ivuxolimab. The receptor source for this set is an adult with an advanced solid tumor such as melanoma, head and neck, liver or kidney cancer.

This clone was seen a few times. The rearrangement links TRBV7-2 to TRBJ2-5, with a possible D match to TRBD1 (6 bases). The length of the CDR3 is 13 residues. Trimming stripped 8 bases from V and 5 bases from J, with 15 bases between. Germline CDR1 reads SGHTA; CDR2 reads FQGNSA. CDR3 sequence reads: CASGAQGIETQYF. Here the CDR3 DNA reads TGTGCCAGCGGCGCACAGGGAATCGAGACCCAGTACTTC.

The V call is TRBV30, the J call TRBJ2-3, with a tentative D call TRBD1 (5 bases). CDR1 is GTSNPN and CDR2 is SVGIG in the germline V gene (reference sequence). The CDR3 has 16 amino acids. Trimming took off 2 bases at V and 1 base at J, with 16 bases between the two ends. CDR3 loop: CAWSKTARQGTDTQYF. CDR3 DNA: TGTGCCTGGAGTAAGACAGCCCGCCAGGGCACAGATACGCAGTATTTT.

The chain carries TRBV11-2 and TRBJ2-1; no clear D. This CDR3 is built from 13 residues. Germline V gene lookup returns CDR1 SGHAT and CDR2 FQNNGV. V lost 3 bases and J 4 bases, leaving 7 bases between the germline ends. The CDR3 DNA reads TGTGCCAGCAGCTTGGTCGGTTACAATGAGCAGTTCTTC. This sequence encodes CASSLVGYNEQFF.

V usage is TRBV7-2 and J usage is TRBJ1-2, with D uncertain. The germline V gene encodes CDR1 SGHTA and CDR2 FQGNSA. This CDR3 is built from 13 residues. V was trimmed by 0 bases and J by 8 bases, leaving 10 bases between them. The DNA of the CDR3 is TGTGCCAGCAGCTTAGCAACAGTCTTGGGCTACACCTTC. Protein: CASSLATVLGYTF.

This clone was observed a handful of times. The chain combines TRBV28 with TRBJ1-2, with no clear D. Trimming left V 10 bases short and J 7 bases short, with 13 bases between. This CDR3 comprises 11 residues. The germline V gene has CDR1 MDHEN and CDR2 SYDVKM. CDR3 region: CATGVEGGYTF. The CDR3 region has the DNA TGTGCCACCGGGGTTGAGGGTGGCTACACCTTC.

This chain joins TRBV18 and TRBJ2-1; 9 nucleotides align to TRBD1. Germline loops: CDR1 KGHSH, CDR2 LQKENI. V was clipped by 2 bases and J by 0 bases; unmatched bases: 5. CDR3 length: 17 amino acids. Here the CDR3 DNA reads TGTGCCAGCTCACCATTCGGGACAGGGAGCTCCTACAATGAGCAGTTCTTC. Encoded protein: CASSPFGTGSSYNEQFF.

The V and J genes are TRBV7-3 and TRBJ2-2, with no clear D. Germline V lookup: CDR1 SGHTA, CDR2 FQGTGA. The length of the CDR3 is 15 residues. The V and J ends lost 1 base and 7 bases respectively, with 13 bases between them. The CDR3 DNA reads TGTGCCAGCAGCTTAAGAGTTGCCTCCGGCGGGGAGCTGTTTTTT. Its translation is CASSLRVASGGELFF. Variable domain in full (rest from reference TRBV7-3 and TRBJ2-2): GAGVSQTPSNKVTEKGKYVELRCDPISGHTALYWYRQSLGQGPEFLIYFQGTGAADDSGLPNDRFFAVRPEGSVSTLKIQRTERGDSAVYLCASSLRVASGGELFFGEGSRLTVL.

This chain links TRBV7-2 with TRBJ2-6; 8 bases are a match to TRBD1. The CDR3 has 16 residues. V gave up 0 bases and J gave up 6 bases; unmatched junction bases: 4. Germline CDR1 is SGHTA and CDR2 is FQGNSA. In DNA, the CDR3 is TGTGCCAGCAGCTTAGCCGGACAGGGCAAGGCCAACGTCCTGACTTTC. Its protein is CASSLAGQGKANVLTF.

V and J are TRBV27 and TRBJ1-2; unclear D gene. Trimming stripped 3 bases from V and 5 bases from J, with 13 bases between. CDR3 size: 14 residues. From germline, CDR1 is MNHEY and CDR2 SMNVEV (reference sequence). The CDR3 coding sequence is TGTGCCAGCAGTTTTATAGGGAGGCGGTATGGCTACACCTTC. It is translated as CASSFIGRRYGYTF.

The chain is built from TRBV6-6 and TRBJ1-3, with D unclear. Germline CDR1 MNHNY, CDR2 SVGAGI (reference sequence). CDR3 length equals 15 residues. The germline V and J ends were trimmed by 6 bases and 0 bases, with 12 bases remaining between them. The CDR3 loop reads CASRVTQYSGNTIYF. The CDR3 nucleotides are TGTGCCAGCAGAGTGACCCAGTACTCTGGAAACACCATATATTTT.

The chain is built from TRBV9 and TRBJ2-5, with D perhaps matching TRBD1 (6 bases). The better agreement between TRBJ2-7 and the DNA end casts doubt on the J call. The CDR3 totals 14 residues. Germline CDR1 and CDR2: SGDLS and YYNGEE. The CDR3 DNA reads as TGTGCCAGCAGCGTAGGACAGGTTAACTACGAGCAGTACTTC. Protein: CASSVGQVNYEQYF.

V and J are TRBV28 and TRBJ2-3; 7 bases agree with TRBD1. V dropped 5 bases and J dropped 3; count of bases not matched to a gene: 8. The germline gives CDR1 MDHEN, CDR2 SYDVKM. The CDR3 covers 15 residues. CDR3 sequence reads: CASSPERTGTDTQYF. The CDR3 DNA follows: TGTGCCAGCAGTCCCGAACGGACAGGTACAGATACGCAGTATTTT.

The rearrangement links TRBV19 to TRBJ1-3, with no clear D. The CDR3 extends over 13 amino acids. CDR1 is LNHDA, CDR2 SQIVND, per germline (reference sequence). Trimming removed 9 bases at V and 5 bases at J, with 14 bases between. DNA of the CDR3: TGTGCCAGCCGGGAAGGTGGGAGAAACACCATATATTTT. Its protein is CASREGGRNTIYF. Together with reference TRBV19 and TRBJ1-3, the CDR3 gives the full variable domain: DGGITQSPKYLFRKEGQNVTLSCEQNLNHDAMYWYRQDPGQGLRLIYYSQIVNDFQKGDIAEGYSVSREKKESFPLTVTSAQKNPTAFYLCASREGGRNTIYFGEGSWLTVV.

This clone came up once. V and J are TRBV5-1 and TRBJ2-2; TRBD1 matches at 9 bases. This CDR3 has 16 residues. The germline V gene encodes CDR1 SGHRS and CDR2 YFSETQ. V gave up 0 bases and J gave up 7 bases; unmatched junction bases: 7. The CDR3 DNA is TGCGCCAGCAGCTTGGCGGGGACAGGGAGGATCGGGGAGCTGTTTTTT. It specifies CASSLAGTGRIGELFF.

The chain couples TRBV19 to TRBJ2-7; TRBD1 agrees at 9 bases. V gave up 3 bases and J gave up 2 bases; unmatched junction bases: 8. The CDR3 runs 16 residues. Germline CDR1 is LNHDA and CDR2 is SQIVND (reference sequence). DNA for the CDR3: TGTGCCAGTAGTATTAATCTGCGGACAGGGGCCTACGAGCAGTACTTC. Its protein product is CASSINLRTGAYEQYF.

For this clone: The same CDR3 can be traced to other DNA sequences in this sample. The chain joins TRBV2 to TRBJ2-2; possible D gene TRBD2, 6 bases. Trimming took 6 bases from V and 0 from J, leaving 11 bases between them. This CDR3 has 15 amino acids. CDR1 is SNHLY and CDR2 is FYNNEI in the germline V gene. In nucleotides, the CDR3 is TGTGCCAGCAGCCCGGGACTGGCGAACACCGGGGAGCTGTTTTTT. Its translation: CASSPGLANTGELFF.

V gene TRBV5-1 combines with J gene TRBJ2-5; D is unclear. Gene TRBJ2-7 matches the end of the DNA better, so the J call may be wrong. CDR3 size: 13 residues. CDR1 is SGHRS and CDR2 is YFSETQ in the germline V gene. The CDR3 loop is CASSLSMTYEQYF. The DNA of the CDR3 is TGCGCCAGCAGCTTGTCCATGACCTACGAGCAGTACTTC.

This chain links TRBV18 with TRBJ1-4; the match to TRBD1 covers 11 bases. The V gene's germline CDR1 is KGHSH and CDR2 LQKENI. This CDR3 has 17 amino acids. The J segment lost 3 bases and the V segment lost 3 bases, leaving 6 bases of the junction unmatched. The CDR3, as DNA: TGTGCCAGCTCACCCGGACAGGGGGCGCTTTCTAATGAAAAACTGTTTTTT. Its protein is CASSPGQGALSNEKLFF.

The chain joins TRBV7-2 to TRBJ2-3, with 7 bases that match TRBD2. Germline CDR1 is SGHTA and CDR2 is FQGNSA. V was clipped by 3 bases and J by 6 bases; unmatched bases: 9. This CDR3 region has 15 residues. The CDR3 nucleotides read TGTGCCAGCAGCTTCCTAGCGGACTGGATTGATACGCAGTATTTT. It encodes CASSFLADWIDTQYF.

J is TRBJ1-4 and V is TRBV6-6; perhaps TRBD1 as D (5 bases). Trimming cost V 6 bases and J 7 bases, with 15 bases left between them. CDR1 is MNHNY and CDR2 is SVGAGI in the germline V gene (reference sequence). The CDR3 length is 14 residues. The CDR3 here is CASRPRDRVEKLFF. As DNA, the CDR3 is TGTGCCAGCAGACCCCGGGACCGAGTTGAAAAACTGTTTTTT.

The J gene is TRBJ2-3, the V gene TRBV5-1; 7 nucleotides line up with TRBD2. The CDR3 is 16 amino acids. The V gene's germline CDR1 is SGHRS and CDR2 YFSETQ. The trim removed 6 bases at V and 0 bases at J, leaving 10 bases unmatched. The CDR3 nucleotides are TGCGCCAGCAATCTGGGGGGGATTACTAGCACAGATACGCAGTATTTT. This translates into CASNLGGITSTDTQYF.